This T cell receptor (beta chain) was retrieved from a study of response to subunit inactivated influenza vaccine. Regarding the study as a whole: Few new T cells, the authors suggested, are recruited by each seasonal influenza vaccination.

This clonotype was seen many times. The target antigen is unknown. TCRdb ran MiXCR on the RT-PCR reads and lists one entry per CDR3 protein. The table includes more than 700,000 distinct CDR3 sequences, about 20% detected once. Per germline, CDR1 LGHNA and CDR2 YSLEER. Trimming removed 0 bases from V and 2 bases from J, with 8 bases in between. The CDR3 is 15 amino acids. J is TRBJ2-1 and V is TRBV4-3, with D uncertain. This receptor was identified in a middle-aged man who received an inactivated influenza vaccine. The source material was PBMCs from blood, sampled less than 6 days after vaccination. The CDR3 region is CASSQEYQAYNEQFF. DNA of the CDR3: TGCGCCAGCAGCCAAGAATACCAGGCCTACAATGAGCAGTTCTTC.